Following are 18 T cell receptor beta chains from one sample sequenced in a study of Ad26.COV2.S vaccination and SARS-CoV-2 variants. Treatment reported: 15 to 20 received Ad26.COV2.S at low or high dose, single or two shots; roughly 5 received placebo; per-sample allocation not given. Sampling happened 63 days after the first vaccine or placebo injection. Clones were sequenced by immunoSEQ multiplex PCR, and TCRdb holds only the in-frame ones, with some missing. The sample yields hundreds of thousands of clones, more than 70% seen once. The sequences come from peripheral blood, collected in a trial of Ad26.COV2.S vaccine versus placebo. The receptors were gathered from a person aged 18-60 years who received the Ad26.COV2.S COVID-19 vaccine or a placebo.

V is TRBV5-5 and J is TRBJ1-1; D not certain. The V end lost 2 bases, the J end lost 4 bases, and 9 bases lay between the germline ends. The V gene's germline CDR1 is SGHKS and CDR2 YYEKEE (reference sequence). CDR3 size: 13 residues. CDR3 in amino acids: CASSLEGPTEAFF. CDR3 in DNA: TGTGCCAGCAGCTTAGAAGGTCCCACTGAAGCTTTCTTT.

CDR3 loop: CASSAGGSVNEQFF. The DNA of the CDR3 is TGTGCCAGCAGTGCAGGCGGGAGTGTAAATGAGCAGTTCTTC. V gene TRBV6-4 combines with J gene TRBJ2-1, with 7 bases matching TRBD2. The V gene end was trimmed by 4 bases and the J gene end by 7 bases; junction bases not matched to a gene: 7. This CDR3 spans 14 amino acids. Germline lookup yields CDR1 MRHNA and CDR2 SNTAGT.

The V gene is TRBV4-2, the J gene TRBJ2-1; maybe TRBD2 (6 bases). The CDR3 is 11 amino acids. Germline assignment: CDR1 LGHNA and CDR2 YNFKEQ. V lost 5 bases, J lost 10 bases, and 9 bases lay in between. This CDR3 is CASSFAGEQFF. DNA of the CDR3: TGTGCCAGCAGCTTCGCGGGAGAGCAGTTCTTC.

CDR3 in amino acids: CASSVLEGRNTEAFF. Here the CDR3 DNA reads TGTGCCAGCAGCGTCCTGGAGGGACGGAACACTGAAGCTTTCTTT. The chain has TRBV9 and TRBJ1-1; TRBD1 is a possible D gene (5 bases). The ends were cut back, 2 bases at V and 1 base at J, with 12 bases in the middle. Looked up from germline, CDR1 is SGDLS and CDR2 is YYNGEE. CDR3 length equals 15 residues.

The genes are TRBV24-1 and TRBJ2-5; D gene ambiguous. Germline V gene sequence: CDR1 KGHDR, CDR2 SFDVKD. V lost 4 bases to trimming and J lost 5 bases, with 16 bases between them. This CDR3 has 15 residues. The CDR3 DNA sequence: TGTGCCACCAGTGAGGGCCGCAGTGCCCTGGAGACCCAGTACTTC. Protein product: CATSEGRSALETQYF.

The J gene is TRBJ2-2, the V gene TRBV18, with 11 bases that match TRBD1. Germline trimming cut 2 bases from V and 4 bases from J; bases unmatched to any gene: 6. The length of the CDR3 is 17 residues. Per the germline V gene, CDR1 is KGHSH and CDR2 is LQKENI. CDR3 DNA sequence: TGTGCCAGCTCACCAGGGCTCGGGACAGGGGGCACCGGGGAGCTGTTTTTT. Translating gives CASSPGLGTGGTGELFF.

This clone has only one observation. J is TRBJ2-5 and V is TRBV19, with 7 bases identical to TRBD2. Germline V gene lookup returns CDR1 LNHDA and CDR2 SQIVND (reference sequence). The V segment lost 7 bases and the J segment 3 bases; nucleotides outside the gene matches: 11. The CDR3 extends over 15 amino acids. The CDR3 loop reads CASKGAGEGKETQYF. The CDR3 DNA reads TGTGCCAGTAAAGGGGCGGGAGAGGGAAAAGAGACCCAGTACTTC. Complete variable domain (other parts from reference TRBV19 and TRBJ2-5): DGGITQSPKYLFRKEGQNVTLSCEQNLNHDAMYWYRQDPGQGLRLIYYSQIVNDFQKGDIAEGYSVSREKKESFPLTVTSAQKNPTAFYLCASKGAGEGKETQYFGPGTRLLVL.

The gene calls are TRBV30 and TRBJ2-5; D ambiguous. Trimming removed 0 bases at V and 3 bases at J, with 8 bases between. The length of the CDR3 is 13 residues. The germline CDR1 and CDR2 sequences are GTSNPN and SVGIG (reference sequence). The CDR3 is CAWSVSLKETQYF. DNA for the CDR3: TGTGCCTGGAGTGTATCTCTGAAAGAGACCCAGTACTTC.

The chain is built from TRBV4-3 and TRBJ1-2; D not certain. The V and J ends lost 0 bases and 3 bases respectively, with 17 bases between them. Germline V gives CDR1 LGHNA, CDR2 YSLEER. There are 17 residues in the CDR3. The DNA for the CDR3 is TGCGCCAGCAGCCAAGATCTCAGCAGGAACACACACTATGGCTACACCTTC. This codes for CASSQDLSRNTHYGYTF.

J is TRBJ1-2 and V is TRBV6-2 or TRBV6-3; D gene ambiguous. The V end was cut by 6 bases, the J end by 4 bases, with 15 bases between. CDR1 is MNHEY, CDR2 SVGEGT, per germline. This CDR3 has 14 amino acids. The DNA of the CDR3 is TGTGCCAGCAGCCCAATCGGCGAGACCTATGGCTACACCTTC. It codes for CASSPIGETYGYTF.

The chain combines TRBV4-2 with TRBJ1-5; possibly TRBD1 for D (6 bases). Trimming shortened V by 5 bases and J by 1 base, and 12 bases separated the two germline ends. The V gene's germline CDR1 is LGHNA and CDR2 YNFKEQ. This CDR3 contains 15 residues. This CDR3 reads CASSEQTGSNQPQHF. DNA of the CDR3: TGTGCCAGCAGCGAACAGACAGGAAGCAATCAGCCCCAGCATTTT.

Turning to this clone: The sample has other DNA sequences that encode this CDR3 too. The chain links TRBV30 to TRBJ2-3; D unclear. The CDR3 extends over 13 amino acids. V was trimmed by 3 bases and J by 0 bases, leaving 7 bases between them. Germline assignment: CDR1 GTSNPN and CDR2 SVGIG (reference sequence). CDR3 amino acids: CAWRRPSTDTQYF. CDR3 sequence (DNA): TGTGCCTGGAGGAGGCCCAGCACAGATACGCAGTATTTT.

This clone was seen only a few times. The CDR3 DNA reads as TGTGCCAGCAGGGACAGGGGGGGGAAGAACACTGAAGCTTTCTTT. Translation: CASRDRGGKNTEAFF. The rearrangement joins TRBV6-5 to TRBJ1-1, with 10 bases that match TRBD1. This CDR3 is 15 amino acids long. Germline V gives CDR1 MNHEY, CDR2 SVGAGI. J lost 1 base, V lost 6 bases, and 5 bases had no gene match.

This clone was seen just once. CDR3 bases: TGTGCCAGCAGTTTTTCCGTTTACAATGAGCAGTTCTTC. Amino acids: CASSFSVYNEQFF. V usage is TRBV27 and J usage is TRBJ2-1; no reliable D call. Germline V gene data show CDR1 as MNHEY and CDR2 as SMNVEV (reference sequence). The CDR3 extends over 13 amino acids. Trimming took off 3 bases at V and 4 bases at J, with 7 bases between the two ends.

This clone was counted once. The V gene is TRBV19, the J gene TRBJ2-7; D possibly corresponds to TRBD1 (5 bases). The CDR3 consists of 15 residues. Per the germline V gene, CDR1 is LNHDA and CDR2 is SQIVND (reference sequence). V was cut by 2 bases and J by 3 bases, with 14 bases left in between. The CDR3 sequence: CASSISRAGNYEQYF. The DNA for the CDR3 is TGTGCCAGTAGTATATCACGGGCAGGGAACTACGAGCAGTACTTC.

Only a few counts were recorded for this clone. The V call is TRBV5-4, the J call TRBJ2-1; D not certain. V dropped 3 bases and J dropped 7 bases, with 5 bases sitting between them. The CDR3 contains 11 residues. Germline V gene sequence: CDR1 SGHNT, CDR2 YYREEE (reference sequence). The CDR3 loop is CASSSQNEQFF. CDR3 nucleotide sequence: TGTGCCAGCAGCTCTCAAAATGAGCAGTTCTTC.

The V call is TRBV6-2 or TRBV6-3, the J call TRBJ2-7; tentative D call: TRBD1 (6 bases). V lost 4 bases and J lost 0, with 13 bases in between. The germline V gene has CDR1 MNHEY and CDR2 SVGEGT. This CDR3 has 15 amino acids. CDR3 DNA: TGTGCCAGCAGTTTCTTGACAGGACCCTCCTACGAGCAGTACTTC. This codes for CASSFLTGPSYEQYF.

The chain couples TRBV7-9 to TRBJ2-5; D unresolved. The CDR3 sequence is 11 residues long. Trimming pared 4 bases from V and 9 bases from J, leaving 9 bases between. Germline V gives CDR1 SEHNR, CDR2 FQNEAQ (reference sequence). DNA of the CDR3: TGTGCCAGCAGCTCACCCCCTTCCCAGTACTTC. Translating it yields CASSSPPSQYF.